This TCR beta chain was sequenced for a study of OX40 agonist ivuxolimab in advanced cancers. Whole-study context: Patients were treated with intravenous ivuxolimab, dosed at 0.01 to 10 mg/kg and infused every 2 weeks. Dose-escalation patients were diagnosed with hepatocellular carcinoma, melanoma, renal cell cancer or head and neck cancer. Patients with prior anti-PD-1, anti-PD-L1 or anti-CTLA-4 therapy were eligible; 40% had some.

The sample holds one count of this clone. Assay used: immunoSEQ multiplex PCR; TCRdb lists only in-frame clones, some missing. Of 50,000 or so clones in the sample, nearly 80% were seen once. The CDR3 is 16 residues long. Germline V gene lookup returns CDR1 MGHRA and CDR2 YSYEKL. The junction had 7 bases not matched to a gene; V was cut back by 0 bases and J by 4 bases. This chain joins TRBV4-1 and TRBJ2-3; 7 bases are shared with TRBD1. The receptor was isolated from an adult with an advanced solid tumor such as melanoma, head and neck, liver or kidney cancer. Material: CD4+ or CD8+ T cells sorted from blood, obtained in a trial of the OX40 agonist ivuxolimab. CDR3 nucleotide sequence: TGCGCCAGCAGCCAAGAGAGACAGGGTACCGCAGATACGCAGTATTTT. Translated, it gives CASSQERQGTADTQYF.